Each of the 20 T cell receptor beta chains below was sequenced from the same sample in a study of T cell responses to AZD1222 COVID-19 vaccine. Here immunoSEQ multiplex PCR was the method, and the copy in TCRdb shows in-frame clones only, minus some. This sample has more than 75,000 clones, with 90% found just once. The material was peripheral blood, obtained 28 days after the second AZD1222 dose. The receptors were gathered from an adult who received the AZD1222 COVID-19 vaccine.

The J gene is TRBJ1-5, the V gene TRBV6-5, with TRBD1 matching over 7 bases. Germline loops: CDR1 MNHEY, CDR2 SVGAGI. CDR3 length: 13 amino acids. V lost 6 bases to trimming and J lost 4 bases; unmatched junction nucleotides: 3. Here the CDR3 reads CASRRDRNQPQHF. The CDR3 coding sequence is TGTGCCAGCAGACGGGACAGAAATCAGCCCCAGCATTTT.

The CDR3 protein is CSVETSYGYTF. The CDR3 DNA is TGCAGCGTTGAAACGTCCTATGGCTACACCTTC. The V and J genes are TRBV29-1 and TRBJ1-2; D remains unclear. This CDR3 region has 11 residues. Trimming stripped 2 bases from V and 4 bases from J, with 5 bases between. In germline, CDR1 is SQVTM, CDR2 ANQGSEA.

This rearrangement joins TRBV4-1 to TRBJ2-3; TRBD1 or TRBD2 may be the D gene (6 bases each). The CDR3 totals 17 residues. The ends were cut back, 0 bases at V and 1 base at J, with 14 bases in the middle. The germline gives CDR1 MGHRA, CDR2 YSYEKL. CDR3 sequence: CASSQDLGGRGTDTQYF. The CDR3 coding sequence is TGCGCCAGCAGCCAAGATTTGGGGGGCAGGGGCACAGATACGCAGTATTTT.

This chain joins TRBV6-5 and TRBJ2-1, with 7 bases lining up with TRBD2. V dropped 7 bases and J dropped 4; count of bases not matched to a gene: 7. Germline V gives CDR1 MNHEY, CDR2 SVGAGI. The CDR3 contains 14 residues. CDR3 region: CASKGTTQYNEQFF. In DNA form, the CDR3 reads TGTGCCAGCAAGGGGACTACCCAATACAATGAGCAGTTCTTC.

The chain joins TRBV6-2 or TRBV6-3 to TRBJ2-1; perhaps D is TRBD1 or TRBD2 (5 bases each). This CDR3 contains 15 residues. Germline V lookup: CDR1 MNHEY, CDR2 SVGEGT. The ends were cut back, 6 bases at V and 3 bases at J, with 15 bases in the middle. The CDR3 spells CASSPPGTGYNEQFF. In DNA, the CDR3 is TGTGCCAGCAGCCCCCCCGGGACGGGCTACAATGAGCAGTTCTTC.

CDR3 nucleotide sequence: TGTGCCAGCGGGAGGGATTCACCCCTCCACTTT. Protein sequence: CASGRDSPLHF. This chain uses TRBV12-3 or TRBV12-4 with TRBJ1-6, with unresolved D. This CDR3 is 11 amino acids long. V was clipped by 8 bases and J by 8 bases, with 7 bases between them.

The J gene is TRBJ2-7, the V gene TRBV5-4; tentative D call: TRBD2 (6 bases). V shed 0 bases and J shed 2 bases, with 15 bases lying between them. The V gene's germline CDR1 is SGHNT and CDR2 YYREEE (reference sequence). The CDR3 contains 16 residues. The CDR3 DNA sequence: TGTGCCAGCAGCTTGGGGGGAACGGGGGTCCCCTACGAGCAGTACTTC. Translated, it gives CASSLGGTGVPYEQYF. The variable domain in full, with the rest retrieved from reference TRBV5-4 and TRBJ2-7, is ETGVTQSPTHLIKTRGQQVTLRCSSQSGHNTVSWYQQALGQGPQFIFQYYREEENGRGNFPPRFSGLQFPNYSSELNVNALELDDSALYLCASSLGGTGVPYEQYFGPGTRLTVT.

CDR3 residues: CASSLTGRGNYGYTF. For the CDR3, the DNA is TGTGCCAGCAGCTTAACAGGGCGGGGTAACTATGGCTACACCTTC. The chain recombines TRBV7-3 with TRBJ1-2, with unresolved D. Germline loops: CDR1 SGHTA, CDR2 FQGTGA. Trimming stripped 0 bases from V and 1 base from J, with 9 bases between. The CDR3 is 15 residues long.

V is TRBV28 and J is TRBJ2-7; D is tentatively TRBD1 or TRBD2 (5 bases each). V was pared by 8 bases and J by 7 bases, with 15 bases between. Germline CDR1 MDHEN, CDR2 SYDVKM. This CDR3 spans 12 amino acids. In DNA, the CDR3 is TGTGCCAGCTCCAGATGGGGGAAAGAGCAGTACTTC. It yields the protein CASSRWGKEQYF.

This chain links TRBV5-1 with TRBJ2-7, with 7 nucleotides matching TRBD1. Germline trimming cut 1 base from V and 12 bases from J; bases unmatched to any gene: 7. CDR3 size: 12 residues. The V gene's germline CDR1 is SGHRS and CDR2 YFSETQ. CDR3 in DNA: TGCGCCAGCAGCTTGTCTGGGGACAGAAGGTACTTC. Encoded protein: CASSLSGDRRYF.

Written as DNA, the CDR3 is TGTGCCAGCCCGTGGGTGGATACGCAGTATTTT. As protein: CASPWVDTQYF. The chain uses TRBV7-9 and TRBJ2-3, with D hard to call. The V end lost 8 bases, the J end lost 6 bases, and 9 bases lay between the germline ends. CDR1 and CDR2 (germline): SEHNR, FQNEAQ (reference sequence). CDR3 size: 11 residues.

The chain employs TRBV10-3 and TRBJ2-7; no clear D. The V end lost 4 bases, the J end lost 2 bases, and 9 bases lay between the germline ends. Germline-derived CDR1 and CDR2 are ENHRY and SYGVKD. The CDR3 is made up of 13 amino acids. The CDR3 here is CAISVTPTYEQYF. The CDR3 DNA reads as TGTGCCATCAGTGTGACTCCTACCTACGAGCAGTACTTC.

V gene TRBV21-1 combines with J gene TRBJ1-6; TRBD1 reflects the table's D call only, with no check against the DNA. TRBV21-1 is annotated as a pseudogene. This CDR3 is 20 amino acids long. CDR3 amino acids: CASSKVWSSRAGARNSPLHF. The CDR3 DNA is TGTGCCAGCAGCAAAGTGTGGTCTTCTAGGGCAGGGGCTAGGAATTCACCCCTCCACTTT.

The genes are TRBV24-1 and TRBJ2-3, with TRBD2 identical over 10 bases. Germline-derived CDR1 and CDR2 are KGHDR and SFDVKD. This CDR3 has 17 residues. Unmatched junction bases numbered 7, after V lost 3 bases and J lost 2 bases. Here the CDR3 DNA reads TGTGCCACCAGTGATCCCCTTAGCGGGGGGCCCACAGATACGCAGTATTTT. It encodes CATSDPLSGGPTDTQYF.

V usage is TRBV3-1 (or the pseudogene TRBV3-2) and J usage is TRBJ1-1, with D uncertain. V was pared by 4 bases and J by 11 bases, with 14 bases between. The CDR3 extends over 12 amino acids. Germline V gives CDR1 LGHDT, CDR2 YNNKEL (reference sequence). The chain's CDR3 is CASSLPVGEAFF. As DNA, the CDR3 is TGTGCCAGCAGCCTCCCAGTGGGCGAGGCTTTCTTT.

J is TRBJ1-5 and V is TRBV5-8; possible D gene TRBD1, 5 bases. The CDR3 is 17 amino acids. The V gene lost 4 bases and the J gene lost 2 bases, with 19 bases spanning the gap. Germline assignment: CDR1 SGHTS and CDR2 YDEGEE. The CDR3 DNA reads TGTGCCAGCAGCCAATTTATCGGGGGGGTCCGCAATCAGCCCCAGCATTTT. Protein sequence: CASSQFIGGVRNQPQHF.

This CDR3 is CASSLAGGPVETQYF. The CDR3 nucleotides are TGCGCCAGCAGCTTAGCGGGGGGGCCGGTAGAGACCCAGTACTTC. This chain uses TRBV5-1 with TRBJ2-5; TRBD2 matches at 10 bases. The CDR3 runs to 15 residues. The junction had 5 bases not matched to a gene; V was cut back by 2 bases and J by 4 bases. Germline loops: CDR1 SGHRS, CDR2 YFSETQ.

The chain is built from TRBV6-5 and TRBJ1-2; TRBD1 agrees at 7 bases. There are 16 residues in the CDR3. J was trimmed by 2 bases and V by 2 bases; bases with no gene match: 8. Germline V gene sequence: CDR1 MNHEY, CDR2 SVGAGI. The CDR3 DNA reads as TGTGCCAGCAGTTACACAACATCACAGGGGAACTATGGCTACACCTTC. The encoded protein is CASSYTTSQGNYGYTF.

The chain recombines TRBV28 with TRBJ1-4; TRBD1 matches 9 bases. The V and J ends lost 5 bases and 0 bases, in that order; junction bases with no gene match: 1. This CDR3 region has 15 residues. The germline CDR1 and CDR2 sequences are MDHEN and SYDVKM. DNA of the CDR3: TGTGCCAGCAGTCGACAGGGGGCAACTAATGAAAAACTGTTTTTT. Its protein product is CASSRQGATNEKLFF.

The DNA of the CDR3 is TGCAGCGTTTATAACGGAACTGAAGCTTTCTTT. It codes for CSVYNGTEAFF. This sequence joins TRBV29-1 and TRBJ1-1; D not resolved. V was clipped by 5 bases and J by 5 bases, with 9 bases between them. This CDR3 comprises 11 residues. Germline CDR1 and CDR2: SQVTM and ANQGSEA.